Following are 5 T cell receptor beta chains from one sample sequenced in a study of regulatory dendritic cells for organ transplantation. Here immunoSEQ multiplex PCR was the method, and the copy in TCRdb shows in-frame clones only, minus some. In the table there are approximately 11,000 clones, over 70% of which are singletons. Sorted T cells were CFSE-labeled and cultured 5 days with allogeneic regulatory or mature dendritic cells at 1:10. Their antigens are not known. Sequenced input: memory CD4+ T cells from blood cultured with regulatory dendritic cells. Subset described: CD45RO+ memory T cells. The receptors stem from a human donor in good health.

The chain uses TRBV18 and TRBJ2-7, with 9 bases lining up with TRBD1. The CDR3 totals 14 residues. Per the germline V gene, CDR1 is KGHSH and CDR2 is LQKENI. After removal of 3 bases from V and 6 bases from J, the junction contained 6 bases not matched to a gene. CDR3 sequence (DNA): TGTGCCAGCTCACCCGGGACAGGGCTTTCCGAGCAGTACTTC. This codes for CASSPGTGLSEQYF.

The rearrangement uses TRBV5-4 and TRBJ1-1; TRBD1 aligns across 9 bases. The germline CDR1 and CDR2 sequences are SGHNT and YYREEE (reference sequence). Unmatched junction bases numbered 7, after V lost 4 bases and J lost 0 bases. CDR3 length equals 16 residues. The CDR3 here is CASSRPTGGMNTEAFF. Here the CDR3 DNA reads TGTGCCAGCAGCCGCCCGACAGGGGGAATGAACACTGAAGCTTTCTTT.

This chain links TRBV6-1 with TRBJ1-5; a weak D match, TRBD1 (5 bases). V was cut by 4 bases and J by 4 bases, with 8 bases left in between. CDR1 MNHNS and CDR2 SASEGT come from the germline V gene. The CDR3 covers 13 residues. For the CDR3, the DNA is TGTGCCAGCAGTGGGACATTTAATCAGCCCCAGCATTTT. As protein: CASSGTFNQPQHF.

The V gene is TRBV5-1, the J gene TRBJ2-3; D not resolved. This CDR3 has 16 residues. Trimming removed 0 bases at V and 1 base at J, with 12 bases between. Germline lookup yields CDR1 SGHRS and CDR2 YFSETQ. The CDR3 reads CASSLAGLARTDTQYF. The DNA for the CDR3 is TGCGCCAGCAGCTTGGCCGGGTTAGCCCGCACAGATACGCAGTATTTT.

The chain links TRBV7-2 to TRBJ1-6; D gene uncertain. The CDR3 length is 15 residues. The ends were cut back, 2 bases at V and 5 bases at J, with 10 bases in the middle. The germline V gene encodes CDR1 SGHTA and CDR2 FQGNSA. CDR3 in amino acids: CASSLKTSDNSPLHF. In DNA, the CDR3 is TGTGCCAGCAGCTTAAAAACCAGCGATAATTCACCCCTCCACTTT.